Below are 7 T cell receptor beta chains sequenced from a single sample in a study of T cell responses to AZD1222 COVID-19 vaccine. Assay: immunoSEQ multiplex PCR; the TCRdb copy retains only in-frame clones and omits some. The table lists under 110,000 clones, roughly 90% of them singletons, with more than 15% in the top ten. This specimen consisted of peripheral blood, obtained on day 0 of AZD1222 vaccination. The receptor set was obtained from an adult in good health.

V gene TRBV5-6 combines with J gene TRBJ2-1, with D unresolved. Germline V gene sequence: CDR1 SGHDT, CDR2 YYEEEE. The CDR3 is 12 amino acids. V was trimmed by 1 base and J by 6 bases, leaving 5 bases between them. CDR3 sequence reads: CASSLYGNEQFF. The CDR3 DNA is TGTGCCAGCAGCTTGTACGGCAATGAGCAGTTCTTC.

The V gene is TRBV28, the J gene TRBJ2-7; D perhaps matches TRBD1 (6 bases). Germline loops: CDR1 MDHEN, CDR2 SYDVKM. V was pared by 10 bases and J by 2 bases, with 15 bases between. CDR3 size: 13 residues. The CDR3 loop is CATLNDRTYEQYF. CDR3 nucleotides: TGTGCCACCCTAAACGACAGGACCTACGAGCAGTACTTC.

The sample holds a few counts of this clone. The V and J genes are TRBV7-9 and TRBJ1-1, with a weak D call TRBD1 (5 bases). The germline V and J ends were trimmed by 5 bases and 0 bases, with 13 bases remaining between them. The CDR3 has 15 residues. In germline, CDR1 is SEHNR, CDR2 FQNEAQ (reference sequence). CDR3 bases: TGTGCCAGCAGCCCCCGGGGCGCCATGAACACTGAAGCTTTCTTT. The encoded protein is CASSPRGAMNTEAFF.

The CDR3 spells CASRTSGAYEQYF. The CDR3 DNA is TGTGCCAGCAGAACTAGCGGGGCCTACGAGCAGTACTTC. The rearrangement uses TRBV5-8 and TRBJ2-7; 10 bases are a match to TRBD2. The CDR3 spans 13 residues. The germline V gene encodes CDR1 SGHTS and CDR2 YDEGEE. V lost 5 bases, J lost 2 bases, and 1 base stayed unmatched.

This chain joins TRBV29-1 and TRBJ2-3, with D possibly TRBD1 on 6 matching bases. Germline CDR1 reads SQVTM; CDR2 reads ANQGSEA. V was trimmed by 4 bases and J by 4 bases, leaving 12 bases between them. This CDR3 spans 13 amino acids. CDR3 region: CSVGHAGADTQYF. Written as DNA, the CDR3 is TGCAGCGTTGGCCATGCAGGGGCAGATACGCAGTATTTT.

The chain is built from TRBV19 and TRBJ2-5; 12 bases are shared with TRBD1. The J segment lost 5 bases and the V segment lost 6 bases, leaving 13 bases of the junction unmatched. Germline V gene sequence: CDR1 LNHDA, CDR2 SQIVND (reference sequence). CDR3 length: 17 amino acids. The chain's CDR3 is CASSPTRGTGGGETQYF. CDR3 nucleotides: TGTGCCAGTAGCCCTACCCGGGGGACAGGGGGCGGCGAGACCCAGTACTTC.

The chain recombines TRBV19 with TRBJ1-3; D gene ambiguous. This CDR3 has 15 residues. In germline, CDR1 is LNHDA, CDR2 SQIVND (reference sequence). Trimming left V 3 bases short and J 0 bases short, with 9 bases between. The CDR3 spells CASSMWSYSGNTIYF. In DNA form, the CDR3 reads TGTGCCAGTAGTATGTGGAGTTACTCTGGAAACACCATATATTTT.